This is a list of T cell receptor beta chains from one sample in a study of monozygotic twins with inflammatory bowel disease. From its re-call of the 5' RACE reads, TCRdb lists each CDR3 protein once, without DNA. Here the sample table reports about 110,000 distinct CDR3 sequences. The specimen was blood. The receptors were sampled from a human donor with ulcerative colitis or Crohn's disease, or a healthy co-twin of an affected twin (not recorded which). The CDR3 runs from the conserved cysteine through the conserved F or W.

CDR3aa: CASSYSVGMTAKNIQYF
j_gene: TRBJ2-4
v_gene: TRBV4-2

CDR3aa: CASSQDPRGNYGYTF
j_gene: TRBJ1-2
v_gene: TRBV4-2

CDR3aa: CASSYSASWGETQYF
j_gene: TRBJ2-5
v_gene: TRBV6-5

CDR3aa: CSVGSTRADEQYF
j_gene: TRBJ2-7
v_gene: TRBV29-1

CDR3aa: CASSPEGGIQETQYF
j_gene: TRBJ2-5
v_gene: TRBV4-2

CDR3aa: CSAEDVGEGRDEQFF
j_gene: TRBJ2-1
v_gene: TRBV20-1

CDR3aa: CATSRAGDLSYEQYF
j_gene: TRBJ2-7
v_gene: TRBV15

CDR3aa: CLRRAGNYGYTF
j_gene: TRBJ1-2
v_gene: TRBV20-1

CDR3aa: CASSLGGEEKLFF
j_gene: TRBJ1-4
v_gene: TRBV5-5

CDR3aa: CASSSGVAAYNEQFF
j_gene: TRBJ2-1
v_gene: TRBV11-2

CDR3aa: CASSPAQGAHEQYF
j_gene: TRBJ2-7
v_gene: TRBV6-2/TRBV6-3

CDR3aa: CRGTSAYNEQFF
j_gene: TRBJ2-1
v_gene: TRBV20-1

CDR3aa: CASSSPGGLAYEQYF
j_gene: TRBJ2-7
v_gene: TRBV5-1

CDR3aa: CASSPGTSGHNEQFF
j_gene: TRBJ2-1
v_gene: TRBV13

CDR3aa: CASSQALAGGPHEQFF
j_gene: TRBJ2-1
v_gene: TRBV5-1

CDR3aa: CASSTALLYEQYF
j_gene: TRBJ2-7
v_gene: TRBV5-6

CDR3aa: CASSLRGDREETQYF
j_gene: TRBJ2-5
v_gene: TRBV5-1

CDR3aa: CASSLRTGRQETQYF
j_gene: TRBJ2-5
v_gene: TRBV12-3/TRBV12-4

CDR3aa: CASTGTGSGLLGEKLFF
j_gene: TRBJ1-4
v_gene: TRBV27

CDR3aa: CASSPPRDNEQFF
j_gene: TRBJ2-1
v_gene: TRBV7-8

CDR3aa: CASSEVGSSYNEQFF
j_gene: TRBJ2-1
v_gene: TRBV6-4

CDR3aa: CASSPPGNAEAFF
j_gene: TRBJ1-1
v_gene: TRBV7-2

CDR3aa: CASRVIAGVKGTEAFF
j_gene: TRBJ1-1
v_gene: TRBV5-1

CDR3aa: CASSNRGRLNTEAFF
j_gene: TRBJ1-1
v_gene: TRBV19

CDR3aa: CASSLWDRAPEAFF
j_gene: TRBJ1-1
v_gene: TRBV9

CDR3aa: CSARGDRDYGYTF
j_gene: TRBJ1-2
v_gene: TRBV20-1

CDR3aa: CASSLWAGQPQHF
j_gene: TRBJ1-5
v_gene: TRBV7-2

CDR3aa: CASSIDWDTSYEQYF
j_gene: TRBJ2-7
v_gene: TRBV19

CDR3aa: CASSLEGSGSEAFF
j_gene: TRBJ1-1
v_gene: TRBV5-1

CDR3aa: CASTPGTGGYTF
j_gene: TRBJ1-2
v_gene: TRBV28

CDR3aa: CASSLNVLFTEAFF
j_gene: TRBJ1-1
v_gene: TRBV27

CDR3aa: CASSLDSPENTEAFF
j_gene: TRBJ1-1
v_gene: TRBV5-4

CDR3aa: CASSRDRDTGELFF
j_gene: TRBJ2-2
v_gene: TRBV7-2

CDR3aa: CASSLTSRQALTDPDTQYF
j_gene: TRBJ2-3
v_gene: TRBV27

CDR3aa: CAIPGAPNEQFF
j_gene: TRBJ2-1
v_gene: TRBV6-4

CDR3aa: CASSERAADGYEQYF
j_gene: TRBJ2-7
v_gene: TRBV9

CDR3aa: CASSQGYPKLSGANVLTF
j_gene: TRBJ2-6
v_gene: TRBV2

CDR3aa: CSRGLAGRDTQYF
j_gene: TRBJ2-3
v_gene: TRBV20-1

CDR3aa: CASSEYGNQPQHF
j_gene: TRBJ1-5
v_gene: TRBV25-1